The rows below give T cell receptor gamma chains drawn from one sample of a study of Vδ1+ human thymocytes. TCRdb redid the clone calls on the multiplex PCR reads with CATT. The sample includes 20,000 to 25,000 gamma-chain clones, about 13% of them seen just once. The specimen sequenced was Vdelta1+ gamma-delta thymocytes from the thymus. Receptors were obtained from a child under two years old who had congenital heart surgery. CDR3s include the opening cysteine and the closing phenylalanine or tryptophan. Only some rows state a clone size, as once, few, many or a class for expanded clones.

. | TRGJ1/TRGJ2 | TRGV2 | CATWDVGRPISPPKKLF | TGTGCCACCTGGGACGTCGGACGTCCCATAAGTCCTCCTAAGAAACTCTTT
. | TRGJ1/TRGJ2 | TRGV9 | CALWGKDYKKLF | TGTGCCTTGTGGGGAAAGGATTATAAGAAACTCTTT
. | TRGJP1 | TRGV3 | CATWDFSPGWFKIF | TGTGCCACCTGGGACTTTTCGCCTGGTTGGTTCAAGATATTT
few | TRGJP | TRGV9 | CALWEVRWELGKKIKVF | TGTGCCTTGTGGGAGGTGCGATGGGAGTTGGGCAAAAAAATCAAGGTATTT
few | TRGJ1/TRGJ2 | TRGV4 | CATWDGTNYYKKLF | TGTGCCACCTGGGATGGAACCAATTATTATAAGAAACTCTTT
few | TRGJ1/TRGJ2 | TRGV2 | CATWDAPIIYKKLF | TGCGCCACCTGGGACGCCCCTATCATTTATAAGAAACTCTTT
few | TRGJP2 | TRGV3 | CATWVYLYSSDWIKTF | TGTGCCACCTGGGTCTATTTGTATAGTAGTGATTGGATCAAGACGTTT
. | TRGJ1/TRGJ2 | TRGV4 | CATWNGPGYYKKLF | TGTGCCACCTGGAATGGGCCTGGTTATTATAAGAAACTCTTT
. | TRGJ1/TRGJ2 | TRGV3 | CATWDRLGYYKKLF | TGTGCCACCTGGGACAGGCTAGGCTATTATAAGAAACTCTTT
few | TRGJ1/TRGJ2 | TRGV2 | CASRDYYKKLF | TGTGCCTCTCGGGATTATTATAAGAAACTCTTT
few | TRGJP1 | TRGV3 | CATWDRPRTTGWFKIF | TGTGCCACCTGGGACAGGCCGCGTACCACTGGTTGGTTCAAGATATTT
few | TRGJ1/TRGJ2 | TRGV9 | CALWEAEEKLF | TGTGCCTTGTGGGAGGCTGAAGAGAAACTCTTT
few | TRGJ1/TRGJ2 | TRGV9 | CALWEVQRDYKKLF | TGTGCCTTGTGGGAGGTGCAAAGGGATTATAAGAAACTCTTT
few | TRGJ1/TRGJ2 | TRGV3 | CATWDKRKSDYYKKLF | TGTGCCACCTGGGACAAGCGGAAATCCGATTATTATAAGAAACTCTTT
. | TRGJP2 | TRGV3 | CATEGDWIKTF | TGTGCCACCGAAGGGGATTGGATCAAGACGTTT
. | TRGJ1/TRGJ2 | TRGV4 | CATWDGPDKNKKLF | TGTGCCACCTGGGATGGGCCGGACAAAAATAAGAAACTCTTT
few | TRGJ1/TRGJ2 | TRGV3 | CATWDRLREKLF | TGTGCCACCTGGGACAGGCTTCGAGAGAAACTCTTT
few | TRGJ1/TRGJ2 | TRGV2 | CATWDGPAYKKLF | TGTGCCACCTGGGACGGGCCGGCTTATAAGAAACTCTTT
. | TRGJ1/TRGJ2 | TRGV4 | CATWEAGHYKKLF | TGTGCCACCTGGGAGGCGGGTCATTATAAGAAACTCTTT
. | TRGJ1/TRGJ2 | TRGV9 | CALWEPNYYKKLF | TGTGCCTTGTGGGAACCGAATTATTATAAGAAACTCTTT
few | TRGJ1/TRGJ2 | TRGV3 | CATWDRGKKLF | TGTGCCACCTGGGACAGGGGGAAGAAACTCTTT
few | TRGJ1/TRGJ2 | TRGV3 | CATWDRHGKLF | TGTGCCACCTGGGACAGGCACGGGAAACTCTTT
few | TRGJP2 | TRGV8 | CATWDGSQTF | TGTGCCACCTGGGATGGTTCCCAGACGTTT
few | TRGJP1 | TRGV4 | CATWNKHTTGWFKIF | TGTGCCACCTGGAATAAGCATACCACTGGTTGGTTCAAGATATTT
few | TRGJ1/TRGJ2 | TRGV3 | CATWDTYGRYYKKLF | TGTGCCACCTGGGACACGTACGGGCGGTATTATAAGAAACTCTTT
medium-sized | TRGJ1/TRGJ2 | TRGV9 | CASCDRGDTSVRKLF | TGTGCCTCTTGTGATCGGGGGGACACATCAGTACGGAAACTCTTT
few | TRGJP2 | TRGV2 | CATWDVLWIKTF | TGTGCCACCTGGGACGTTCTTTGGATCAAGACGTTT
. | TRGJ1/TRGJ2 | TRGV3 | CATWPRGYYKKLF | TGTGCCACCTGGCCAAGAGGATATTATAAGAAACTCTTT
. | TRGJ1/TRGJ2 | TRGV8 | CATWDSPPRYKKLF | TGTGCCACCTGGGATAGCCCTCCACGATATAAGAAACTCTTT
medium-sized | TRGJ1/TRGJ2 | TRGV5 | CATWDRLNYYKKLF | TGTGCCACCTGGGACAGGCTGAATTATTATAAGAAACTCTTT
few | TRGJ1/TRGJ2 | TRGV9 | CALWGSKKKLF | TGTGCCTTGTGGGGCTCAAAAAAGAAACTCTTT
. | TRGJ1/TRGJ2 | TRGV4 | CATWDSYYKKLF | TGTGCCACCTGGGATTCTTATTATAAGAAACTCTTT
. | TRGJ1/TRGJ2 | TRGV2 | CATWDGPRRYYKKLF | TGTGCCACCTGGGACGGGCCCCGTCGTTATTATAAGAAACTCTTT
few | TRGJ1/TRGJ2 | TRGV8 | CATWDRRPGHYKKLF | TGTGCCACCTGGGATAGGCGGCCCGGGCATTATAAGAAACTCTTT
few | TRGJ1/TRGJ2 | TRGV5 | CATWALLPTNYYKKLF | TGTGCCACCTGGGCCCTCCTACCCACGAATTATTATAAGAAACTCTTT
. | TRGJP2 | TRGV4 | CATWNGRVLGSDWIKTF | TGTGCCACCTGGAATGGGAGAGTTTTGGGTAGTGATTGGATCAAGACGTTT
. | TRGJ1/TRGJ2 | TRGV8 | CATWDSAYYKKLF | TGTGCCACCTGGGATTCAGCTTATTATAAGAAACTCTTT
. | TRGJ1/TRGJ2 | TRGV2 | CATWGGPRDYKKLF | TGTGCCACCTGGGGCGGGCCAAGGGATTATAAGAAACTCTTT